What follows describes a single T cell receptor beta chain. V lost 7 bases, J lost 6 bases, and 10 bases stayed unmatched. Per the germline V gene, CDR1 is MNHEY and CDR2 is SVGAGI. The CDR3 is 15 amino acids. These data originate in a study of blood T cell repertoires in COVID-19. In the study overall: Collection of acute and convalescent COVID-19 samples took place in the United States, Italy and Spain. Sample material is recorded as cDNA or gDNA derived from T cells, B-cell-depleted T cells, or PBMCs.

Measured with immunoSEQ multiplex PCR; TCRdb has only the in-frame clones, and not every one. The sample holds some 250,000 clones, around three quarters seen once. The genes are TRBV6-5 and TRBJ2-2, with 8 bases aligning to TRBD2. Sequencing was done on a sample of peripheral blood. This receptor was obtained from a woman older than 75 with acute or convalescent COVID-19. The CDR3 bases are TGTGCCAGCATTAACGCGGGGGGTATGTCCGGGGAGCTGTTTTTT. This gives the protein CASINAGGMSGELFF.